This T cell receptor (beta chain) is drawn from a study of T-cell reconstitution after alpha-beta-depleted transplantation in children. Points from the study as a whole: It was reported that alpha-beta T cells came from several hundred expanded graft clones (about two months after transplant). Most T-cell counts and diversity one year after the transplant came from T cells that were newly produced.

Trimming pared 0 bases from V and 4 bases from J, leaving 3 bases between. The CDR3 spans 12 residues. CDR1 is LNHNV, CDR2 YYDKDF, per germline (reference sequence). This clonotype was counted a few times. Antigen specificity is unknown. Unique molecular identifiers were incorporated when the TCRbeta library was constructed. TCRdb called the PCR reads again in MiXCR, with one record for every CDR3 protein. The sample carries around 580,000 distinct CDR3 sequences, 25% to 30% recorded once. The sequence was obtained from a boy under three years old with Wiskott-Aldrich syndrome, due to receive a stem cell transplant. The chain carries TRBV15 and TRBJ2-5; D unclear. This specimen was PBMCs, taken before TCRalphabeta/CD19-depleted stem cell transplant. DNA of the CDR3: TGTGCCACCAGCAGAGATGGAGAGACCCAGTACTTC. This translates into CATSRDGETQYF.